This T cell receptor beta chain derives from a study of PD-1 blockade in classical Hodgkin lymphoma. Clones were read by immunoSEQ multiplex PCR, and TCRdb kept only the in-frame ones, dropping some. The sample shows about 90,000 clones, nearly 95% of them seen only once. The CDR3 spans 16 residues. Germline CDR1 is SGHNT and CDR2 is YYREEE (reference sequence). The V and J ends lost 6 bases and 0 bases respectively, with 15 bases between them. In the case of this clone: Antigen: not known.

All trial patients relapsed after autologous stem cell transplantation. Best response was recorded as complete response, partial response or progressive disease. General observations from the study: The study found complete responders had baseline diversity similar to newly diagnosed patients.

The sequencing here drew on peripheral blood mononuclear cells (PBMCs), taken before the second cycle of nivolumab. The rearrangement links TRBV5-4 to TRBJ2-2, with D tentatively TRBD2 (5 bases). This clonotype was sampled from a human donor with classical Hodgkin lymphoma. The CDR3 DNA reads as TGTGCCAGCAAGACTCAACTAGGGTCGAACACCGGGGAGCTGTTTTTT. This gives the protein CASKTQLGSNTGELFF.